The 21 T cell receptor beta chains below were found in one sample sequenced in a study of T cell clonality in common variable immunodeficiency. The table came from immunoSEQ multiplex PCR; TCRdb's copy has only in-frame clones and leaves some out. The sample includes about 35,000 clones, none of them occurring once. Source material: peripheral blood mononuclear cells. The receptors were sampled from a person between 18 and 70 years old in good health.

Comment on this clone: The CDR3 end is not reached by the read, which stops 3 residues before it; the germline J gene fills it in. Within the sample, other DNA sequences also encode this same CDR3. The genes are TRBV19 and TRBJ1-1, with D tentatively TRBD1 (5 bases). V dropped 4 bases and J dropped 0 bases, with 9 bases sitting between them. The CDR3 is made up of 14 amino acids. Germline V gene lookup returns CDR1 LNHDA and CDR2 SQIVND (reference sequence). CDR3 bases read: TGTGCCAGTAGTACTCAGGGTATGAACACTGAA. Amino acid sequence: CASSTQGMNTE. The CDR3 as a whole reads CASSTQGMNTEAFF.

The table lists this clone with many counts. The CDR3 extends 3 residues past the end of the read, so its final part is completed from the germline J gene. J is TRBJ2-1 and V is TRBV5-4, with D maybe TRBD2 (7 bases). The germline V gene encodes CDR1 SGHNT and CDR2 YYREEE (reference sequence). The CDR3 extends over 16 amino acids. With 4 bases removed from V and 6 bases from J, the gap between germline ends came to 20 bases. CDR3 region: CASSGGGLSLPNEQFF. The sequenced part of the CDR3 DNA is TGTGCCAGCAGCGGGGGGGGGCTCTCTCTTCCCAATGAG.

This clone showed up many times. Sequencing ends 3 residues short of the CDR3 end; the germline J gene provides the rest. The V call is TRBV20-1, the J call TRBJ2-5, with 10 nucleotides matching TRBD2. V trimming: 6 bases; J trimming: 3 bases; junction bases outside the gene matches: 13. Germline loops: CDR1 DFQATT, CDR2 SNEGSKA (reference sequence). This CDR3 comprises 16 residues. The DNA read from the CDR3 is TGCAGTGCCCCTAAACCGGGACTAGCGTCCAAAGAGACC. Its protein product is CSAPKPGLASKET. From start to end, the CDR3 is CSAPKPGLASKETQYF.

This clone showed up many times. The observed sequence ends 3 residues before the CDR3 terminus, with the missing tail filled in from the germline J gene. The chain combines TRBV30 with TRBJ2-7; D not certain. CDR3 length: 13 amino acids. The ends were cut back, 0 bases at V and 3 bases at J, with 9 bases in the middle. The germline V gene encodes CDR1 GTSNPN and CDR2 SVGIG (reference sequence). Here the CDR3 reads CAWSVGLGYEQYF. The covered CDR3 bases are TGTGCCTGGAGTGTGGGCTTGGGCTACGAG.

At least ten counts were recorded for this clone. The read halts 3 residues ahead of the CDR3 end, with the missing end drawn from the germline J gene. V gene TRBV12-3 or TRBV12-4 combines with J gene TRBJ1-2; 7 bases fit TRBD1. The CDR3 covers 15 residues. V shed 3 bases, J shed 3 bases, and the junction held 7 bases outside the gene matches. CDR3 bases read: TGTGCCAGCAGTTTGGCCTTCGGGACAGACTATGGC. It specifies CASSLAFGTDYG. The whole CDR3 region reads CASSLAFGTDYGYTF.

This clone appeared many times. The read ends 3 residues before the CDR3 terminus; that terminus is restored from the germline J gene. The chain recombines TRBV5-4 with TRBJ2-7; 7 bases align to TRBD1. This CDR3 is 14 amino acids long. Trimming cost V 5 bases and J 3 bases; bases outside gene matches: 8. Germline loops: CDR1 SGHNT, CDR2 YYREEE (reference sequence). Incomplete CDR3 DNA: TGTGCCAGCAGACCATCCGACAGGGACTACGAG. Residues: CASRPSDRDYE. In full, the CDR3 reads CASRPSDRDYEQYF. Based on the CDR3 plus reference TRBV5-4 and TRBJ2-7, the full variable domain is ETGVTQSPTHLIKTRGQQVTLRCSSQSGHNTVSWYQQALGQGPQFIFQYYREEENGRGNFPPRFSGLQFPNYSSELNVNALELDDSALYLCASRPSDRDYEQYFGPGTRLTVT.

In this sample, this clone turned up many times. The CDR3 end falls 3 residues outside the read, so it is completed with the germline J gene. The V and J genes are TRBV28 and TRBJ2-5, with 7 positions matching TRBD2. Looked up from germline, CDR1 is MDHEN and CDR2 is SYDVKM. This CDR3 is 14 amino acids long. Germline trimming cut 7 bases from V and 5 bases from J; bases unmatched to any gene: 10. The CDR3: CASTPRLAWETQYF. The covered CDR3 bases are TGTGCCAGCACCCCTAGACTAGCTTGGGAGACC.

This clone came up many times. The read gets to within 3 residues of the CDR3 end, and the germline J gene fills in the rest. The gene calls are TRBV29-1 and TRBJ2-5; 12 positions match TRBD2. V shed 7 bases and J 4 bases; nucleotides not matched to a gene: 4. CDR1 and CDR2 from the germline V gene are SQVTM and ANQGSEA. There are 13 residues in the CDR3. CDR3 DNA, as far as it was read: TGCAGCGCCTGGACTAGCGGGATAGAGACC. Translated: CSAWTSGIET. The full CDR3 sequence reads CSAWTSGIETQYF.

This clone has a count of ten or more. The DNA read from the CDR3 is TGTGCCAGTAATATCCGGGTCATGAACACTGAA. It translates to CASNIRVMNTE. Given in full, the CDR3 is CASNIRVMNTEAFF. The chain combines TRBV19 with TRBJ1-1; D is undetermined. The read comes to an end 3 residues before the CDR3 does, leaving the germline J gene to fill in the end. V lost 7 bases, J lost 0 bases, and 12 bases lay in between. This CDR3 has 14 amino acids. Per germline, CDR1 LNHDA and CDR2 SQIVND (reference sequence).

This clone was seen many times. Sequencing ends 3 residues short of the CDR3 end; the germline J gene provides the rest. The rearrangement joins TRBV20-1 to TRBJ2-3; TRBD2 agrees at 12 bases. Germline loops: CDR1 DFQATT, CDR2 SNEGSKA (reference sequence). V shed 6 bases, J shed 4 bases, and the junction held 8 bases outside the gene matches. This CDR3 contains 15 residues. CDR3 DNA (partial): TGCAGTGCAACCGCTAGCGGGAGGGCGGCAGATACG. Translating gives CSATASGRAADT. The entire CDR3 reads CSATASGRAADTQYF.

This clone was picked up many times. Incomplete CDR3 DNA: TGCAGTGCAGTCGGACAGGGCAATCAGCCC. Encoded protein: CSAVGQGNQP. The entire CDR3 protein is CSAVGQGNQPQHF. The rearrangement joins TRBV20-1 to TRBJ1-5, with TRBD1 matching 7 bases. The read ends 3 residues early relative to the CDR3; the germline J gene fills the gap. This CDR3 region has 13 residues. J was trimmed by 2 bases and V by 6 bases; bases with no gene match: 4. The germline gives CDR1 DFQATT, CDR2 SNEGSKA (reference sequence).

There are many counts of this clone. Read sequence stops 3 residues before the CDR3 end, and the germline J gene provides the missing end. V is TRBV2 and J is TRBJ1-2, with 7 bases fitting TRBD1. This CDR3 region has 15 residues. Germline CDR1 and CDR2: SNHLY and FYNNEI. V shed 6 bases and J 7 bases; nucleotides not matched to a gene: 14. Partial CDR3 DNA: TGTGCCAGCAGACTCGGGACAGACACCTCATCTGGC. Its translation is CASRLGTDTSSG. The whole CDR3 sequence reads CASRLGTDTSSGYTF.

This clone was counted a few times. A read error may be the cause here, since a much bigger clone is one base away. The CDR3 end is not reached by the read, which stops 3 residues before it; the germline J gene fills it in. This chain links TRBV6-1 with TRBJ2-3, with D perhaps matching TRBD2 (6 bases). Germline lookup yields CDR1 MNHNS and CDR2 SASEGT. There are 16 residues in the CDR3. CDR3 DNA, as far as it was read: TGTGCCAGCAGTGAAGCTCGGGGGAGTATCAATCAGCCG. This codes for CASSEARGSINQP. The entire CDR3 is CASSEARGSINQPQYF.

Ten or more counts support this clone. The CDR3 goes on 3 residues after the read ends, and that part is filled in from the germline J gene. V usage is TRBV10-3 and J usage is TRBJ2-7, with D perhaps TRBD1 (6 bases). Germline V gene data show CDR1 as ENHRY and CDR2 as SYGVKD. This CDR3 has 14 amino acids. Trimming stripped 3 bases from V and 4 bases from J, with 13 bases between. CDR3 DNA (partial): TGTGCCATCAGTGATTACGGGACATCTTACGAG. Residues: CAISDYGTSYE. The whole CDR3 protein reads CAISDYGTSYEQYF.

There are many counts of this clone. The sequence runs out 3 residues before the end of the CDR3; the remainder is reconstructed from the germline J gene. The chain carries TRBV27 and TRBJ2-3; TRBD1 agrees at 8 bases. Unmatched junction bases numbered 7, after V lost 7 bases and J lost 7 bases. Germline V lookup: CDR1 MNHEY, CDR2 SMNVEV (reference sequence). This CDR3 region has 13 residues. The DNA read from the CDR3 is TGTGCCAGCATCGCGACAGGGGTTAATACG. Its translation: CASIATGVNT. The whole CDR3 sequence is CASIATGVNTQYF.

This clone came up many times. The read comes to an end 3 residues before the CDR3 does, leaving the germline J gene to fill in the end. The chain carries TRBV5-4 and TRBJ1-2, with D possibly matching TRBD1 (5 bases). Trimming removed 0 bases at V and 4 bases at J, with 7 bases between. Germline values: CDR1 SGHNT, CDR2 YYREEE (reference sequence). The CDR3 contains 13 residues. This chain's CDR3 is CASSLEGLYGYTF. Partial CDR3 DNA: TGTGCCAGCAGCTTGGAGGGACTCTATGGC.

This clone was observed at least ten times. The CDR3 end falls 3 residues outside the read, so it is completed with the germline J gene. The chain carries TRBV20-1 and TRBJ1-2; 7 bases align to TRBD1. V shed 2 bases, J shed 0 bases, and the junction held 12 bases outside the gene matches. CDR1 DFQATT and CDR2 SNEGSKA come from the germline V gene (reference sequence). The CDR3 spans 17 residues. The CDR3 bases that were read are TGCAGTGCTAGACTACAGGGGAAAAAGGTTGCTAACTATGGC. It translates to CSARLQGKKVANYG. The CDR3 in full is CSARLQGKKVANYGYTF.

This clone has more than one count but fewer than ten. The read terminates 3 residues before the CDR3 end, so the remaining end is supplied by the germline J gene. The chain has TRBV29-1 and TRBJ1-3; weak D call: TRBD1 (6 bases). The length of the CDR3 is 12 residues. Trimming pared 0 bases from V and 7 bases from J, leaving 7 bases between. Germline lookup yields CDR1 SQVTM and CDR2 ANQGSEA. CDR3 amino acids: CSVEDGQNTIYF. The CDR3 DNA, read in part, is TGCAGCGTTGAAGATGGACAGAACACC. The full variable domain, rest sourced from reference TRBV29-1 and TRBJ1-3, is SAVISQKPSRDICQRGTSLTIQCQVDSQVTMMFWYRQQPGQSLTLIATANQGSEATYESGFVIDKFPISRPNLTFSTLTVSNMSPEDSSIYLCSVEDGQNTIYFGEGSWLTVV.

Many counts were recorded for this clone. The read terminates 3 residues before the CDR3 end, so the remaining end is supplied by the germline J gene. This chain uses TRBV11-2 with TRBJ1-1; TRBD1 agrees at 7 bases. Trimming at V came to 5 bases and at J to 5 bases, leaving 11 bases not matched to a gene. Germline V gene sequence: CDR1 SGHAT, CDR2 FQNNGV. CDR3 size: 15 residues. The covered CDR3 bases are TGTGCCAGCAGCCCGAGGGACAGCCGGGGTACTGAA. Translated: CASSPRDSRGTE. The whole CDR3 region reads CASSPRDSRGTEAFF.

In this sample, this clone turned up many times. The CDR3 goes on 3 residues after the read ends, and that part is filled in from the germline J gene. The rearrangement joins TRBV28 to TRBJ1-4, with 8 bases that match TRBD1. Trimming cost V 4 bases and J 8 bases; bases outside gene matches: 3. Germline lookup yields CDR1 MDHEN and CDR2 SYDVKM. The CDR3 length is 13 residues. CDR3 residues: CASSYQGAEKLFF. Partial CDR3 DNA: TGTGCCAGCAGTTACCAGGGGGCGGAAAAA.

This clone has at least ten counts. The CDR3 end lies 3 residues beyond the end of the read and is filled in from the germline J gene. The J gene is TRBJ2-7, the V gene TRBV2; 7 positions agree with TRBD1. Unmatched junction bases numbered 9, after V lost 2 bases and J lost 2 bases. Germline lookup yields CDR1 SNHLY and CDR2 FYNNEI. The length of the CDR3 is 16 residues. The CDR3 DNA, read in part, is TGTGCCAGCAGTGAAAAAGCGACAGGGCTCCCCTACGAG. This encodes CASSEKATGLPYE. The whole CDR3 protein is CASSEKATGLPYEQYF.